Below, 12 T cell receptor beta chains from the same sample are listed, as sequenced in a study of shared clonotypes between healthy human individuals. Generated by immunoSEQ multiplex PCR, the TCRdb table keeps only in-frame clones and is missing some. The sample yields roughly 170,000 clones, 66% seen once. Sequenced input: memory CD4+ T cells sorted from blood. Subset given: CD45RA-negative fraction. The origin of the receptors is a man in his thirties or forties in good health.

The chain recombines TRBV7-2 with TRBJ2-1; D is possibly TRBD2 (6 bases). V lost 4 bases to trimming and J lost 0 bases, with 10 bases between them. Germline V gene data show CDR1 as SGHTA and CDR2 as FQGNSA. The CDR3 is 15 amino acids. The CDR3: CASSSGTASYNEQFF. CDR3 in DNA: TGTGCCAGCAGCTCAGGGACTGCCTCCTACAATGAGCAGTTCTTC.

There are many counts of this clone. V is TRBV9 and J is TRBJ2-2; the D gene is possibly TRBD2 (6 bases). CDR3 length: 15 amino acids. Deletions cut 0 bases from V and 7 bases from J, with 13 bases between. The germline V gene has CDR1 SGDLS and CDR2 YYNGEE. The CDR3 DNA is TGTGCCAGCAGCGTAGGCGGGGTGGGGAGCGGGGAGCTGTTTTTT. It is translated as CASSVGGVGSGELFF.

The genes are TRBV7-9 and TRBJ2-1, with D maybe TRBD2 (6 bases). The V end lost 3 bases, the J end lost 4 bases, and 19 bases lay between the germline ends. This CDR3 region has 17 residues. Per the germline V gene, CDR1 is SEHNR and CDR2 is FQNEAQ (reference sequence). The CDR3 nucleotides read TGTGCCAGCAGCTTGGGGATGCGGACTATAAAATACAATGAGCAGTTCTTC. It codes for CASSLGMRTIKYNEQFF. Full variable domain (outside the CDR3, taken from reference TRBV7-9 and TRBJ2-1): DTGVSQNPRHKITKRGQNVTFRCDPISEHNRLYWYRQTLGQGPEFLTYFQNEAQLEKSRLLSDRFSAERPKGSFSTLEIQRTEQGDSAMYLCASSLGMRTIKYNEQFFGPGTRLTVL.

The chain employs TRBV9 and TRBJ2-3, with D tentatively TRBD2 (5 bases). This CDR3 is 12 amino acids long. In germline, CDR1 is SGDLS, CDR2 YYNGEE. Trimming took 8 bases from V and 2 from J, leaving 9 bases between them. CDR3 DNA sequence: TGTGCCAGTGAGGGCTACACAGATACGCAGTATTTT. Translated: CASEGYTDTQYF.

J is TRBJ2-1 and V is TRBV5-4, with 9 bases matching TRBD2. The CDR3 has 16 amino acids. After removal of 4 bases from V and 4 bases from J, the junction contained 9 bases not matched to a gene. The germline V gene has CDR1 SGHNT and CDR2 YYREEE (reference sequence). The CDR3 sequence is CASSPGGSGRYNEQFF. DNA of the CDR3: TGTGCCAGCAGCCCCGGCGGTAGCGGGAGATACAATGAGCAGTTCTTC. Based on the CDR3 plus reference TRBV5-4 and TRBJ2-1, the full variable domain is ETGVTQSPTHLIKTRGQQVTLRCSSQSGHNTVSWYQQALGQGPQFIFQYYREEENGRGNFPPRFSGLQFPNYSSELNVNALELDDSALYLCASSPGGSGRYNEQFFGPGTRLTVL.

CDR3 sequence reads: CASSQAESGNYGYTF. CDR3 sequence (DNA): TGCGCCAGCAGCCAAGCGGAGTCGGGGAACTATGGCTACACCTTC. The V call is TRBV4-3, the J call TRBJ1-2, with D unresolved. CDR3 size: 15 residues. Germline V gives CDR1 LGHNA, CDR2 YSLEER. V was pared by 1 base and J by 2 bases, with 11 bases between.

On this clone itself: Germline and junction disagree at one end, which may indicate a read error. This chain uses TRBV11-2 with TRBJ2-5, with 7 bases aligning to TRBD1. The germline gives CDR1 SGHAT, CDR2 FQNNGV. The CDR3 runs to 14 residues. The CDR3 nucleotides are TGTGCCAGCAGCTCTCCGGGACAGTCCCTTCCTCGCGACTTC. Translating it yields CASSSPGQSLPRDF.

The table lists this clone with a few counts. CDR3 nucleotide sequence: TGTGCCAGCAGTCCTAGGATCCGTGGACATACGCAGTATTTT. It translates to CASSPRIRGHTQYF. The rearrangement joins TRBV27 to TRBJ2-3; D not resolved. V was trimmed by 5 bases and J by 7 bases, leaving 16 bases between them. The CDR3 length is 14 residues. The germline V gene has CDR1 MNHEY and CDR2 SMNVEV (reference sequence).

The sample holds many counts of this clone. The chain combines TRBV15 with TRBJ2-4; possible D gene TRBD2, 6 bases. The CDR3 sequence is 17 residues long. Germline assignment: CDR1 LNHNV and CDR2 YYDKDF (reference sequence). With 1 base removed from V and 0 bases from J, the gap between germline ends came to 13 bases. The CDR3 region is CATSRVGGGIAKNIQYF. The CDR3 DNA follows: TGTGCCACCAGCAGAGTGGGTGGGGGGATAGCCAAAAACATTCAGTACTTC.

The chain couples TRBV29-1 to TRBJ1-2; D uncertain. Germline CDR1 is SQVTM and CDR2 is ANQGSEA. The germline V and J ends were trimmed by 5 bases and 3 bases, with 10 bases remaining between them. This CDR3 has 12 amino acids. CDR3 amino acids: CSVLGSHYGYTF. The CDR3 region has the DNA TGCAGCGTTCTTGGCAGCCACTATGGCTACACCTTC. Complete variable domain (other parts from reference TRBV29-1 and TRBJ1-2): SAVISQKPSRDICQRGTSLTIQCQVDSQVTMMFWYRQQPGQSLTLIATANQGSEATYESGFVIDKFPISRPNLTFSTLTVSNMSPEDSSIYLCSVLGSHYGYTFGSGTRLTVV.

CDR3 amino acids: CASSLQESGELFF. The DNA of the CDR3 is TGCGCCAGCAGCCTTCAGGAATCCGGGGAGCTGTTTTTT. This rearrangement joins TRBV5-1 to TRBJ2-2, with unresolved D. Germline V gives CDR1 SGHRS, CDR2 YFSETQ. Trimming removed 4 bases from V and 6 bases from J, with 10 bases in between. The CDR3 length is 13 residues.

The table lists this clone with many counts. CDR3 DNA: TGTGCCAGCTCACCGATCCGGGACTCAAATGAAAAACTGTTTTTT. Protein sequence: CASSPIRDSNEKLFF. The chain is built from TRBV18 and TRBJ1-4, with D possibly matching TRBD1 (5 bases). Per the germline V gene, CDR1 is KGHSH and CDR2 is LQKENI. This CDR3 contains 15 residues. Between the trimmed V and J ends, which lost 3 bases and 5 bases, there was a span of 13 bases. Full variable domain (rest looked up from reference TRBV18 and TRBJ1-4): NAGVMQNPRHLVRRRGQEARLRCSPMKGHSHVYWYRQLPEEGLKFMVYLQKENIIDESGMPKERFSAEFPKEGPSILRIQQVVRGDSAAYFCASSPIRDSNEKLFFGSGTQLSVL.